The 22 T cell receptor beta chains below all came from one sample that was sequenced in a study of T cell changes during pregnancy in multiple sclerosis. TCRdb keeps only in-frame clones here, not all; method: immunoSEQ multiplex PCR. The data contain tens of thousands of clones, almost 90% of them singletons. The sequencing here drew on peripheral blood, taken after pregnancy. The receptors were gathered from a female donor in good health, enrolled as a control in a pregnancy study.

The chain has TRBV12-5 and TRBJ1-3, with no clear D. Trimming cost V 5 bases and J 0 bases, with 11 bases left between them. CDR1 and CDR2 (germline): LGHNT, FRNRAP. The CDR3 runs 15 residues. CDR3 coding DNA: TGTGCTAGTGGTCCCTTAGAAGACTCTGGAAACACCATATATTTT. It encodes CASGPLEDSGNTIYF.

The rearrangement joins TRBV7-9 to TRBJ2-7; perhaps TRBD2 as D (5 bases). The V gene's germline CDR1 is SEHNR and CDR2 FQNEAQ (reference sequence). With 6 bases removed from V and 3 bases from J, the gap between germline ends came to 12 bases. The CDR3 totals 13 residues. In DNA, the CDR3 is TGTGCCAGCAGGATTGAGGGAGACTACGAGCAGTACTTC. It encodes CASRIEGDYEQYF.

The gene calls are TRBV12-5 and TRBJ2-5; 8 bases fit TRBD2. There are 14 residues in the CDR3. Germline lookup yields CDR1 LGHNT and CDR2 FRNRAP. V was clipped by 5 bases and J by 6 bases; unmatched bases: 8. The CDR3 nucleotides read TGTGCTAGTGGTCCTCCGGGGGGGCCGAAGACCCAGTACTTC. Translated: CASGPPGGPKTQYF.

In its sample, this clone was seen once. The chain carries TRBV19 and TRBJ1-5, with a possible D match to TRBD1 (5 bases). Germline CDR1 reads LNHDA; CDR2 reads SQIVND (reference sequence). This CDR3 is built from 15 residues. V lost 7 bases and J lost 3, with 16 bases in between. For the CDR3, the DNA is TGTGCCAGTAATGTGGGGGGGGGTACCAATCAGCCCCAGCATTTT. Residues: CASNVGGGTNQPQHF.

The chain carries TRBV6-1 and TRBJ1-2; D uncertain. V gave up 0 bases and J gave up 5 bases, with 13 bases separating them. Germline CDR1 reads MNHNS; CDR2 reads SASEGT. The CDR3 sequence is 15 residues long. The chain's CDR3 is CASSEARFKRYGYTF. For the CDR3, the DNA is TGTGCCAGCAGTGAAGCGCGGTTTAAGAGGTATGGCTACACCTTC.

This clone was counted a few times. The chain recombines TRBV27 with TRBJ1-2; 11 bases fit TRBD1. This CDR3 is built from 14 residues. Losses at the gene ends were 4 bases for V and 7 bases for J; bases not matched to a gene: 5. CDR1 MNHEY and CDR2 SMNVEV come from the germline V gene (reference sequence). In DNA, the CDR3 is TGTGCCAGCAGTTGGACAGGGGGCGCGTTTGGCTACACCTTC. Translation: CASSWTGGAFGYTF.

V usage is TRBV15 and J usage is TRBJ2-3; 7 nucleotides line up with TRBD2. Looked up from germline, CDR1 is LNHNV and CDR2 is YYDKDF (reference sequence). Trimming cost V 3 bases and J 4 bases; bases outside gene matches: 10. This CDR3 region has 16 residues. This CDR3 is CATSRRSGGKADTQYF. CDR3 bases: TGTGCCACCAGCAGGAGATCGGGGGGAAAAGCAGATACGCAGTATTTT.

The V call is TRBV5-4, the J call TRBJ2-7; 9 positions agree with TRBD1. Trimming cost V 6 bases and J 5 bases; bases outside gene matches: 9. The CDR3 is 14 amino acids. Germline V lookup: CDR1 SGHNT, CDR2 YYREEE (reference sequence). The CDR3 DNA reads TGTGCCAGCAACTCCGGGACAGGGCTCCACGAGCAGTACTTC. Encoded protein: CASNSGTGLHEQYF.

V is TRBV5-4 and J is TRBJ2-7; D uncertain. This CDR3 has 13 residues. Germline V gives CDR1 SGHNT, CDR2 YYREEE (reference sequence). V shed 1 base and J shed 0 bases, with 5 bases lying between them. Here the CDR3 reads CASSLLPSYEQYF. CDR3 DNA sequence: TGTGCCAGCAGCTTGCTCCCCTCCTACGAGCAGTACTTC.

The chain recombines TRBV4-3 with TRBJ2-2, with D possibly TRBD2 on 5 matching bases. Germline CDR1 LGHNA, CDR2 YSLEER. This CDR3 region has 16 residues. V was cut by 0 bases and J by 2 bases, with 10 bases left in between. CDR3 sequence: CASSQDTGDNTGELFF. For the CDR3, the DNA is TGCGCCAGCAGCCAAGATACCGGGGATAACACCGGGGAGCTGTTTTTT.

V is TRBV10-1 and J is TRBJ2-7, with 11 bases that match TRBD2. Germline V gene sequence: CDR1 WNHNN, CDR2 SYGVQD (reference sequence). The CDR3 is made up of 15 amino acids. Unmatched junction bases numbered 3, after V lost 2 bases and J lost 3 bases. The CDR3 loop reads CASSESLAGGYEQYF. Here the CDR3 DNA reads TGCGCCAGCAGTGAGAGTCTAGCGGGGGGCTACGAGCAGTACTTC.

The J gene is TRBJ2-7, the V gene TRBV27; TRBD1 matches 10 bases. V dropped 5 bases and J dropped 2; count of bases not matched to a gene: 3. CDR3 length: 14 residues. From germline, CDR1 is MNHEY and CDR2 SMNVEV (reference sequence). CDR3 bases: TGTGCCAGCAGTCTAGGACAGGGGGCCTACGAGCAGTACTTC. Translation: CASSLGQGAYEQYF.

The chain has TRBV5-1 and TRBJ1-3; 7 bases align to TRBD1. J gave up 0 bases and V 4 bases, and 4 bases lay outside the gene matches. There are 15 residues in the CDR3. Germline CDR1 and CDR2: SGHRS and YFSETQ. DNA of the CDR3: TGCGCCAGCAGCGGGACAGTTAGCTCTGGAAACACCATATATTTT. Translation gives CASSGTVSSGNTIYF.

The chain recombines TRBV19 with TRBJ1-5; no clear D gene. The ends were cut back, 3 bases at V and 4 bases at J, with 13 bases in the middle. The germline V gene has CDR1 LNHDA and CDR2 SQIVND (reference sequence). The CDR3 runs 15 residues. The chain's CDR3 is CASSMRSTNNQPQHF. In nucleotides, the CDR3 is TGTGCCAGTAGTATGAGATCCACGAATAATCAGCCCCAGCATTTT.

This rearrangement joins TRBV5-1 to TRBJ1-1; no clear D gene. Trimming pared 4 bases from V and 0 bases from J, leaving 7 bases between. Germline V CDR1 and CDR2: SGHRS, YFSETQ. This CDR3 has 13 residues. The CDR3 nucleotides read TGCGCCAGCAGCCGGTATCTGAACACTGAAGCTTTCTTT. Translated: CASSRYLNTEAFF.

The rearrangement joins TRBV7-9 to TRBJ2-3; the match to TRBD2 covers 11 bases. Germline CDR1 SEHNR, CDR2 FQNEAQ (reference sequence). Trimming cost V 5 bases and J 5 bases; bases outside gene matches: 6. This CDR3 is 15 amino acids long. CDR3 protein: CASSETSGILDTQYF. The CDR3 DNA follows: TGTGCCAGCAGCGAGACTAGCGGGATTCTAGATACGCAGTATTTT. The full variable domain, with the rest looked up from reference TRBV7-9 and TRBJ2-3, is DTGVSQNPRHKITKRGQNVTFRCDPISEHNRLYWYRQTLGQGPEFLTYFQNEAQLEKSRLLSDRFSAERPKGSFSTLEIQRTEQGDSAMYLCASSETSGILDTQYFGPGTRLTVL.

The chain couples TRBV19 to TRBJ1-6; D call uncertain. Trimming took 3 bases from V and 6 from J, leaving 6 bases between them. Germline CDR1 is LNHDA and CDR2 is SQIVND (reference sequence). The CDR3 sequence is 13 residues long. CDR3 loop: CASSMTGNSPLHF. CDR3 nucleotide sequence: TGTGCCAGTAGTATGACGGGTAATTCACCCCTCCACTTT. Supplemented by reference TRBV19 and TRBJ1-6, the full variable domain reads DGGITQSPKYLFRKEGQNVTLSCEQNLNHDAMYWYRQDPGQGLRLIYYSQIVNDFQKGDIAEGYSVSREKKESFPLTVTSAQKNPTAFYLCASSMTGNSPLHFGNGTRLTVT.

The chain links TRBV6-5 to TRBJ1-3; D unclear. This CDR3 is built from 14 residues. Germline V gene sequence: CDR1 MNHEY, CDR2 SVGAGI. Trimming stripped 0 bases from V and 5 bases from J, with 8 bases between. The CDR3 loop reads CASSYSKERNTIYF. CDR3 sequence (DNA): TGTGCCAGCAGTTACTCGAAAGAGCGAAACACCATATATTTT.

This clone was picked up one time. This chain connects TRBV10-3 to TRBJ2-2, with 8 bases fitting TRBD1. The length of the CDR3 is 14 residues. Germline V gives CDR1 ENHRY, CDR2 SYGVKD. V was clipped by 3 bases and J by 7 bases; unmatched bases: 4. For the CDR3, the DNA is TGTGCCATCAGTGATCAGGGGGCGAACGGGGAGCTGTTTTTT. It translates to CAISDQGANGELFF.

Worth noting for this clone: Within the sample, other DNA sequences also encode this same CDR3. The chain links TRBV6-1 to TRBJ2-6; 10 bases are shared with TRBD2. There are 15 residues in the CDR3. Germline V gene data show CDR1 as MNHNS and CDR2 as SASEGT. J gave up 0 bases and V 7 bases, and 0 bases lay outside the gene matches. The chain's CDR3 is CASTSGSSGANVLTF. CDR3 in DNA: TGTGCCAGCACTAGCGGGAGCTCTGGGGCCAACGTCCTGACTTTC.

The gene calls are TRBV30 and TRBJ2-7; 7 bases agree with TRBD2. This CDR3 spans 14 amino acids. J lost 4 bases, V lost 4 bases, and 10 bases had no gene match. Germline CDR1 reads GTSNPN; CDR2 reads SVGIG (reference sequence). The CDR3 nucleotides are TGTGCCTGGATGGATCGGGGGGTAAGGTACGAGCAGTACTTC. Its translation is CAWMDRGVRYEQYF.

The chain combines TRBV6-6 with TRBJ1-1, with 8 bases lining up with TRBD1. J gave up 4 bases and V 4 bases, and 2 bases lay outside the gene matches. The length of the CDR3 is 13 residues. CDR1 is MNHNY and CDR2 is SVGAGI in the germline V gene (reference sequence). The DNA for the CDR3 is TGTGCCAGCAGTTTCGACAGGGGCACTGAAGCTTTCTTT. It codes for CASSFDRGTEAFF.